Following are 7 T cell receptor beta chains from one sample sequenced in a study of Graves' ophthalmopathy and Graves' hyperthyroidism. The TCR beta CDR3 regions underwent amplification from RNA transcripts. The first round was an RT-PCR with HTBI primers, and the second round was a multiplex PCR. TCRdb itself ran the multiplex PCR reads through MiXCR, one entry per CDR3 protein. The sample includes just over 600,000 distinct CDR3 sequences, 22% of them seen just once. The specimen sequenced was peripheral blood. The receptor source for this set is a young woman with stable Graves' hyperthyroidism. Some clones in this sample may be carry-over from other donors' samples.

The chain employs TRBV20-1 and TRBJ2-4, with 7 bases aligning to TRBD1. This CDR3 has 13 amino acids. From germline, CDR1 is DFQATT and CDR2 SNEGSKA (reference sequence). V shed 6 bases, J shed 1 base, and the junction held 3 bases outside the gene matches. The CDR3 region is CSAHRGAKNIQYF. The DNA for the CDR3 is TGCAGTGCCCACAGGGGTGCCAAAAACATTCAGTACTTC.

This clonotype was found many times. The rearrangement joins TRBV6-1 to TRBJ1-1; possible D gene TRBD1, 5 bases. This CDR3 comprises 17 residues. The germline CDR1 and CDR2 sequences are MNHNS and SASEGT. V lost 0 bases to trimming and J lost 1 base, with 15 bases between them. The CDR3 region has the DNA TGTGCCAGCAGTGAAGCGCTTTGGGGACGGCCGAACACTGAAGCTTTCTTT. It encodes CASSEALWGRPNTEAFF.

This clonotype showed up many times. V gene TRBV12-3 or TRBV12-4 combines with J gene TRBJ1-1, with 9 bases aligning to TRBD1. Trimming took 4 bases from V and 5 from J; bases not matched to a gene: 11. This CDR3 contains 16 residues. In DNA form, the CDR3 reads TGTGCCAGCAGTTCCGGACAGGGGAGGGTTTTGACTGAAGCTTTCTTT. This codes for CASSSGQGRVLTEAFF.

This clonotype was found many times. The CDR3 region has the DNA TGTGCCAGCAGTTCTACGACAGGAAAGACCCAGTACTTC. Translated: CASSSTTGKTQYF. The rearrangement links TRBV6-5 to TRBJ2-5; possibly TRBD1 for D (6 bases). Germline loops: CDR1 MNHEY, CDR2 SVGAGI. V was clipped by 4 bases and J by 6 bases, with 12 bases between them. The CDR3 totals 13 residues.

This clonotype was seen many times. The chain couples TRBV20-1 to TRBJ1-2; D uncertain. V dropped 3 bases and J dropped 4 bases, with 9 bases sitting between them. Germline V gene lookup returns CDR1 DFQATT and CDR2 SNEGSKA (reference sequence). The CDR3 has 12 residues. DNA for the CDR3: TGCAGTGCTAGTGGCAGGAGCTATGGCTACACCTTC. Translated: CSASGRSYGYTF.

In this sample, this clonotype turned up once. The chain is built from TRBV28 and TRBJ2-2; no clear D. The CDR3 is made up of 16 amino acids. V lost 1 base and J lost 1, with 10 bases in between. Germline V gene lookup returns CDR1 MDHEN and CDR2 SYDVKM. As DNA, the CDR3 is TGTGCCAGCAGTTTATTTTGGGAAAAGAACACCGGGGAGCTGTTTTTT. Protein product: CASSLFWEKNTGELFF.

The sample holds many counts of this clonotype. The CDR3: CSAIMNRGYGYTF. The CDR3 DNA reads TGCAGTGCAATTATGAACAGGGGATATGGCTACACCTTC. This chain links TRBV20-1 with TRBJ1-2; 7 bases map to TRBD1. This CDR3 is built from 13 residues. Losses at the gene ends were 6 bases for V and 5 bases for J; bases not matched to a gene: 9. CDR1 is DFQATT and CDR2 is SNEGSKA in the germline V gene (reference sequence).